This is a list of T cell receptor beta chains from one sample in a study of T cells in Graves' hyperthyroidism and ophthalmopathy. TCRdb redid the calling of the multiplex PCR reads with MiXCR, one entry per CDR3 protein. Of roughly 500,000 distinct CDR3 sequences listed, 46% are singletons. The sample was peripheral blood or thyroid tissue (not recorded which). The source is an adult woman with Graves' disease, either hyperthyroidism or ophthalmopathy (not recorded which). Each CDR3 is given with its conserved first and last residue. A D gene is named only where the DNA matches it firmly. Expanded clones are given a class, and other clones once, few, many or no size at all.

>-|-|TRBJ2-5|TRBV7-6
CASSDPAGGGEKLYF
TGTGCCAGCAGCGACCCCGCAGGAGGCGGTGAAAAACTGTACTTC
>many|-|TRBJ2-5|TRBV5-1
CASSPRQGGETQYF
TGCGCCAGCAGCCCCCGACAGGGAGGAGAGACCCAGTACTTC
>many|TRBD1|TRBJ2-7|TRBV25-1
CASRGTGPSYEQYF
TGTGCCAGCAGGGGGACAGGGCCATCCTACGAGCAGTACTTC
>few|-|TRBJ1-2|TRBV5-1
CASAWEEVADGYTF
TGCGCCAGCGCCTGGGAGGAAGTGGCGGATGGCTACACCTTC
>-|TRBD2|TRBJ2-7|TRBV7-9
CASSPRLGGRTSYEQYF
TGTGCCAGCAGCCCTCGCCTTGGCGGGAGAACCTCCTACGAGCAGTACTTC
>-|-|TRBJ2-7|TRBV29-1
CSGGAYSSYEQYF
TGCAGCGGCGGTGCTTATAGCTCCTACGAGCAGTACTTC
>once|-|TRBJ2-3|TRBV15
CATSSPGDTQYF
TGTGCCACCAGCAGTCCCGGAGATACGCAGTATTTT
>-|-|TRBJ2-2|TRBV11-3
CASSSPRGNTGELFF
TGTGCCAGCAGCAGCCCCAGGGGGAACACCGGGGAGCTGTTTTTT
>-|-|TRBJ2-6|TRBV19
CASSIRFSGANVLTF
TGTGCCAGTAGTATTAGGTTTTCAGGGGCCAACGTCCTGACTTTC
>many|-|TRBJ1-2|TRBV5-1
CASSGASYGYTF
TGCGCCAGTAGTGGGGCTTCCTATGGCTACACCTTC
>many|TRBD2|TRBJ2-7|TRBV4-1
CASSPGDGRANWYEQYF
TGCGCCAGCAGCCCGGGGGACGGGAGGGCCAACTGGTACGAGCAGTACTTC
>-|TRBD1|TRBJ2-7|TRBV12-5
CASGFWDRSYEQYF
TGTGCTAGTGGTTTTTGGGACAGGTCCTACGAGCAGTACTTC
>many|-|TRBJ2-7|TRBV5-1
CASSLSFYEQYF
TGCGCCAGCAGCTTGAGTTTCTACGAGCAGTACTTC
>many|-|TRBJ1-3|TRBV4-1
CASSQRGSISGNTIYF
TGCGCCAGCAGCCAACGGGGCAGCATCTCTGGAAACACCATATATTTT
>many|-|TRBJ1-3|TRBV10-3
CAISEGGPDSGNTIYF
TGTGCCATCAGTGAGGGGGGGCCGGACTCTGGAAACACCATATATTTT
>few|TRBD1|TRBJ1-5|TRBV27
CASSFSGTGQEPQHF
TGTGCCAGCAGTTTCTCCGGGACAGGGCAGGAGCCCCAGCATTTT
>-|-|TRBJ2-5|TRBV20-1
CSARDIGGQETQYF
TGCAGTGCTAGAGATATCGGGGGCCAAGAGACCCAGTACTTC
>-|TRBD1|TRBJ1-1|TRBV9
CASRGTANTGVNTEAFF
TGTGCCAGCAGGGGGACAGCGAACACCGGGGTGAACACTGAAGCTTTCTTT
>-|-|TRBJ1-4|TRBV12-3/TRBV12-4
CASSLTWVPLNEKLFF
TGTGCCAGCAGTTTGACTTGGGTACCGCTAAATGAAAAACTGTTTTTT
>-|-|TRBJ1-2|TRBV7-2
CASIGGQDYGYTF
TGTGCCAGCATCGGCGGGCAGGACTATGGCTACACCTTC
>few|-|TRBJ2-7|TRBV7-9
CASSPPEQYF
TGTGCCAGCAGCCCACCCGAGCAGTACTTC
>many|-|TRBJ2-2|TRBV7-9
CASSLGLSGELFF
TGTGCCAGCAGCTTAGGATTGAGCGGGGAGCTGTTTTTT
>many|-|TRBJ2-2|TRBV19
CASSLFYGVNTGELFF
TGTGCCAGTAGCCTATTTTACGGGGTGAACACCGGGGAGCTGTTTTTT